This T cell receptor (beta chain) was sequenced in a study of blood T cell repertoires in COVID-19. Study overall: COVID-19 samples from acute and convalescent phases originated in the United States, Italy and Spain. From T cells, B-cell-depleted T cells, or PBMCs came the material, which was cDNA or gDNA.

Authors' analysis steps: Estimation of nucleated cell counts was performed using reference gene primer amplification. Method: immunoSEQ multiplex PCR; TCRdb's copy keeps in-frame clones and lacks some. That table is the source of V, J and clone size, and D and trimming were worked out from the DNA. The table lists about 94,000 clones, about 80% of them singletons. The CDR3 totals 14 residues. The J segment lost 4 bases and the V segment lost 4 bases, leaving 6 bases of the junction unmatched. The germline gives CDR1 MGHRA, CDR2 YSYEKL. This receptor was obtained from a man aged 60 to 69 with acute or convalescent COVID-19. What was sequenced was peripheral blood. V gene TRBV4-1 combines with J gene TRBJ1-1; 7 bases line up with TRBD1. The CDR3 DNA follows: TGCGCCAGCAGCCTCAGTTCAGGGGGCACTGAAGCTTTCTTT. This codes for CASSLSSGGTEAFF.